The 22 T cell receptor beta chains below were found in one sample sequenced in a study of blood T cell repertoires in COVID-19 (dated by TCRdb to 2020 to 2022). The library was built by means of the immunoSEQ multiplex PCR assay. This immuneACCESS table, as held by TCRdb, lists in-frame sequences with V and J called but not all clones. Of the missing ones, under half trace to an unresolved V gene in checked studies; the others have no known cause. The sample records about 300,000 clones, around 90% of which are singletons. The top ten clonotypes cover 9% to 9.5% of the sample. The specimen sequenced was peripheral blood. The receptor set was obtained from a man aged 18-30 years with active or convalescent COVID-19.

The CDR3 DNA reads as TGTGCCAGCAGCTTAGGGGGACAGGGCGGTTATGGCTACACCTTC. This encodes CASSLGGQGGYGYTF. This rearrangement joins TRBV11-2 to TRBJ1-2; 9 bases line up with TRBD1. This CDR3 has 15 residues. Germline trimming cut 1 base from V and 5 bases from J; bases unmatched to any gene: 5. CDR1 and CDR2 from the germline V gene are SGHAT and FQNNGV.

This clone was picked up a small number of times. The V and J genes are TRBV7-9 and TRBJ1-5; D not certain. In germline, CDR1 is SEHNR, CDR2 FQNEAQ (reference sequence). This CDR3 spans 12 amino acids. The V and J ends lost 5 bases and 7 bases respectively, with 9 bases between them. CDR3 in DNA: TGTGCCAGCAGCCCCGGAGGGCAGCCCCAGCATTTT. Its translation: CASSPGGQPQHF.

The table lists this clone with a few counts. The chain has TRBV7-2 and TRBJ1-2; no firm D call. The CDR3 is 14 amino acids. Per the germline V gene, CDR1 is SGHTA and CDR2 is FQGNSA. With 1 base removed from V and 6 bases from J, the gap between germline ends came to 12 bases. CDR3 residues: CASSLVVSGDGYTF. The DNA of the CDR3 is TGTGCCAGCAGCTTAGTGGTGTCGGGTGATGGCTACACCTTC.

V usage is TRBV2 and J usage is TRBJ2-3, with 11 positions matching TRBD2. The CDR3 has 14 amino acids. V lost 7 bases and J lost 1; bases outside the gene matches: 1. Germline V gene data show CDR1 as SNHLY and CDR2 as FYNNEI. CDR3 amino acids: CASILAGGTDTQYF. The CDR3 region has the DNA TGTGCCAGCATACTAGCGGGGGGCACAGATACGCAGTATTTT.

This chain links TRBV7-9 with TRBJ1-4, with unresolved D. Germline assignment: CDR1 SEHNR and CDR2 FQNEAQ (reference sequence). The V end lost 0 bases, the J end lost 12 bases, and 11 bases lay between the germline ends. The CDR3 is 13 amino acids. The DNA for the CDR3 is TGTGCCAGCAGCTTAGCAGGGTCCGGGGAACTGTTTTTT. Translated, it gives CASSLAGSGELFF.

This clone was seen a few times. This chain joins TRBV5-6 and TRBJ2-3; tentative D call: TRBD2 (5 bases). The CDR3 extends over 16 amino acids. Germline V gene lookup returns CDR1 SGHDT and CDR2 YYEEEE. The ends were cut back, 6 bases at V and 1 base at J, with 18 bases in the middle. CDR3 nucleotides: TGTGCCAGCACGGTCGGGGTTACTTGGGGCACAGATACGCAGTATTTT. This codes for CASTVGVTWGTDTQYF.

In nucleotides, the CDR3 is TGTGCCAGCAGCCACGGAGGGAATCAGCCCCAGCATTTT. Its protein product is CASSHGGNQPQHF. The chain recombines TRBV3-1 (or the pseudogene TRBV3-2) with TRBJ1-5; D is uncertain. CDR1 and CDR2 (germline): LGHDT, YNNKEL (reference sequence). Trimming left V 3 bases short and J 4 bases short, with 7 bases between. The CDR3 is 13 residues long.

V and J are TRBV5-8 and TRBJ2-5; D ambiguous. Per germline, CDR1 SGHTS and CDR2 YDEGEE. Trimming removed 1 base from V and 4 bases from J, with 5 bases in between. This CDR3 contains 12 residues. CDR3 DNA sequence: TGTGCCAGCAGCTTGCTTCGAGAGACCCAGTACTTC. Translating gives CASSLLRETQYF.

This sequence joins TRBV6-5 and TRBJ2-7; TRBD2 aligns across 9 bases. The CDR3 is made up of 14 amino acids. Trimming at V came to 5 bases and at J to 1 base, leaving 3 bases not matched to a gene. Per the germline V gene, CDR1 is MNHEY and CDR2 is SVGAGI. The CDR3 loop is CASSPAGGSYEQYF. The CDR3 bases are TGTGCCAGCAGTCCAGCGGGGGGATCCTACGAGCAGTACTTC.

This clone was seen more than once but under ten times. This chain uses TRBV7-2 with TRBJ1-1, with 9 bases that match TRBD1. The length of the CDR3 is 14 residues. V dropped 5 bases and J dropped 4; count of bases not matched to a gene: 5. Germline CDR1 reads SGHTA; CDR2 reads FQGNSA. CDR3 sequence (DNA): TGTGCCAGCAGCCCAACAGGGGGCGGCACTGAAGCTTTCTTT. Its translation: CASSPTGGGTEAFF.

This chain connects TRBV11-2 to TRBJ1-4; no clear D. The V end was cut by 3 bases, the J end by 4 bases, with 9 bases between. Germline V gene sequence: CDR1 SGHAT, CDR2 FQNNGV. The CDR3 extends over 14 amino acids. The CDR3 reads CASSFSGVNEKLFF. The CDR3 DNA follows: TGTGCCAGCAGCTTTTCCGGGGTTAATGAAAAACTGTTTTTT.

This chain uses TRBV12-3 or TRBV12-4 with TRBJ1-4; possibly TRBD1 for D (6 bases). This CDR3 is 13 amino acids long. V lost 7 bases, J lost 7 bases, and 13 bases lay in between. In DNA form, the CDR3 reads TGTGCCAGCACGGGGGGCCAGGCTGAAAAACTGTTTTTT. It translates to CASTGGQAEKLFF.

The chain is built from TRBV27 and TRBJ1-3; 9 positions match TRBD1. Germline loops: CDR1 MNHEY, CDR2 SMNVEV (reference sequence). CDR3 length equals 14 residues. With 6 bases clipped from V and 5 bases from J, the junction kept 5 bases outside the gene matches. CDR3 protein: CASRGQGARNTIYF. The CDR3 nucleotides are TGTGCCAGCAGGGGACAGGGAGCTCGAAACACCATATATTTT.

The chain couples TRBV7-6 to TRBJ2-3; 11 bases line up with TRBD2. CDR1 is SGHVS, CDR2 FNYEAQ, per germline. V dropped 2 bases and J dropped 0; count of bases not matched to a gene: 13. The CDR3 extends over 20 amino acids. CDR3 in DNA: TGTGCCAGCAGCTTATCCTCTTCGACTAGCGGGGCTACTAGCACAGATACGCAGTATTTT. Translated, it gives CASSLSSSTSGATSTDTQYF.

The J gene is TRBJ2-1, the V gene TRBV7-2, with D perhaps matching TRBD2 (5 bases). Germline CDR1 and CDR2: SGHTA and FQGNSA. V gave up 5 bases and J gave up 4 bases, with 15 bases separating them. The CDR3 extends over 15 amino acids. CDR3 amino acids: CASSLSRVAYNEQFF. In nucleotides, the CDR3 is TGTGCCAGCAGCCTGTCTAGAGTAGCGTACAATGAGCAGTTCTTC.

The chain has TRBV19 and TRBJ1-2; no reliable D call. Germline V gene data show CDR1 as LNHDA and CDR2 as SQIVND (reference sequence). The ends were cut back, 7 bases at V and 1 base at J, with 16 bases in the middle. The CDR3 runs 15 residues. The CDR3 reads CASMEGRQLNYGYTF. CDR3 DNA sequence: TGTGCCAGTATGGAAGGGAGACAACTTAACTATGGCTACACCTTC.

This chain connects TRBV20-1 to TRBJ1-6, with TRBD1 matching 8 bases. Looked up from germline, CDR1 is DFQATT and CDR2 is SNEGSKA (reference sequence). This CDR3 contains 14 residues. Trimming cost V 3 bases and J 4 bases; bases outside gene matches: 2. This CDR3 reads CSASRDRYNSPLHF. The CDR3 DNA is TGCAGTGCTAGTAGGGACAGGTATAATTCACCCCTCCACTTT.

V is TRBV18 and J is TRBJ2-2; 11 nucleotides line up with TRBD2. This CDR3 comprises 20 residues. The junction had 13 bases not matched to a gene; V was cut back by 3 bases and J by 1 base. Germline-derived CDR1 and CDR2 are KGHSH and LQKENI. The chain's CDR3 is CASSPTLAGASVWNTGELFF. CDR3 DNA sequence: TGTGCCAGCTCACCTACACTAGCGGGGGCCTCCGTTTGGAACACCGGGGAGCTGTTTTTT.

The V call is TRBV12-3 or TRBV12-4, the J call TRBJ1-5; D is perhaps TRBD1 (6 bases). The CDR3 sequence is 13 residues long. The ends were cut back, 4 bases at V and 4 bases at J, with 8 bases in the middle. The CDR3 DNA reads as TGTGCCAGCAGTTCCAGGGGAAATCAGCCCCAGCATTTT. Translation gives CASSSRGNQPQHF.

The chain joins TRBV9 to TRBJ2-1; 11 bases align to TRBD2. V gave up 5 bases and J gave up 6 bases; unmatched junction bases: 13. In germline, CDR1 is SGDLS, CDR2 YYNGEE. This CDR3 has 17 residues. This CDR3 is CASSPSGGHLSSNEQFF. The DNA of the CDR3 is TGTGCCAGCAGTCCTAGCGGGGGGCATCTTTCGTCCAATGAGCAGTTCTTC.

The rearrangement joins TRBV5-1 to TRBJ2-3; 14 positions match TRBD2. CDR1 is SGHRS and CDR2 is YFSETQ in the germline V gene. The CDR3 totals 17 residues. V shed 4 bases, J shed 6 bases, and the junction held 10 bases outside the gene matches. This chain's CDR3 is CASSKWTSGGKGDTQYF. In DNA form, the CDR3 reads TGCGCCAGCAGCAAATGGACTAGCGGGGGGAAAGGGGATACGCAGTATTTT.

This clone was detected a few times. The chain combines TRBV19 with TRBJ2-7; D might be TRBD1 (6 bases). Germline loops: CDR1 LNHDA, CDR2 SQIVND (reference sequence). The ends were cut back, 5 bases at V and 3 bases at J, with 17 bases in the middle. The CDR3 covers 15 residues. CDR3 protein: CASSPGQTNFYEQYF. The DNA of the CDR3 is TGTGCCAGTAGTCCCGGACAGACTAACTTCTACGAGCAGTACTTC.